These T cell receptor beta chains were read from a single sample in a study of shared clonotypes between healthy human individuals. Repertoires were generated with immunoSEQ multiplex PCR, while TCRdb's copy carries only in-frame clones and drops some. Of roughly 2.2 million clones in the sample, roughly 90% were seen once. Sequenced input: naive CD4+ T cells from PBMCs. These receptor sequences come from a man younger than 35 in good health. Some clones in this sample may be carry-over from other donors' samples. Both conserved end residues are part of each CDR3. Fields, in order: clone size, D gene, V gene, J gene, CDR3 protein, CDR3 DNA. The D gene is left open where the match is weak. Some rows have no size entry. The others give once, few or many, or a class for an expanded clone.

clone size: -; D gene: -; V gene: TRBV28; J gene: TRBJ2-1; CDR3 protein: CASSPGGRGSYNEQFF; CDR3 DNA: TGTGCCAGCAGCCCCGGGGGCAGGGGGTCCTACAATGAGCAGTTCTTC
clone size: -; D gene: -; V gene: TRBV4-1; J gene: TRBJ2-7; CDR3 protein: CASSQGGRGYEQYF; CDR3 DNA: TGCGCCAGCAGCCAAGGGGGCAGGGGCTACGAGCAGTACTTC
clone size: -; D gene: -; V gene: TRBV2; J gene: TRBJ2-1; CDR3 protein: CASSDGLPSYNEQFF; CDR3 DNA: TGTGCCAGCAGTGACGGACTCCCGTCCTACAATGAGCAGTTCTTC
clone size: -; D gene: TRBD2; V gene: TRBV5-1; J gene: TRBJ2-2; CDR3 protein: CASSPTSGDPTGELFF; CDR3 DNA: TGCGCCAGCAGCCCGACTAGCGGGGATCCAACCGGGGAGCTGTTTTTT
clone size: -; D gene: -; V gene: TRBV7-2; J gene: TRBJ2-5; CDR3 protein: CASSYGQSQETQYF; CDR3 DNA: TGTGCCAGCAGCTACGGACAGTCCCAAGAGACCCAGTACTTC
clone size: -; D gene: TRBD1; V gene: TRBV19; J gene: TRBJ1-5; CDR3 protein: CASSLGTGGNLWKPQHF; CDR3 DNA: TGTGCCAGTAGTCTCGGGACAGGGGGGAACCTATGGAAGCCCCAGCATTTT
clone size: few; D gene: TRBD2; V gene: TRBV16; J gene: TRBJ2-7; CDR3 protein: CASSQSGLLAGGYEQYF; CDR3 DNA: TGTGCCAGCAGCCAATCGGGGTTGCTAGCGGGAGGCTACGAGCAGTACTTC
clone size: -; D gene: -; V gene: TRBV4-1; J gene: TRBJ1-4; CDR3 protein: CASSDRLPQGTNEKLFF; CDR3 DNA: TGCGCCAGCAGTGATCGGCTACCCCAGGGGACTAATGAAAAACTGTTTTTT
clone size: -; D gene: -; V gene: TRBV7-2; J gene: TRBJ2-3; CDR3 protein: CASSLERVGDTQYF; CDR3 DNA: TGTGCCAGCAGCTTAGAAAGGGTGGGCGATACGCAGTATTTT
clone size: -; D gene: -; V gene: TRBV11-2; J gene: TRBJ1-4; CDR3 protein: CASSLSGLEKLFF; CDR3 DNA: TGTGCCAGCAGCTTATCCGGGTTGGAAAAACTGTTTTTT
clone size: -; D gene: TRBD1; V gene: TRBV5-1; J gene: TRBJ1-2; CDR3 protein: CASSLGGDRGRRYTF; CDR3 DNA: TGCGCCAGCAGCTTGGGAGGGGACAGGGGGCGTCGCTACACCTTC
clone size: -; D gene: -; V gene: TRBV6-5; J gene: TRBJ1-1; CDR3 protein: CASRMGATEAFF; CDR3 DNA: TGTGCCAGCAGAATGGGGGCGACAGAAGCTTTCTTT
clone size: -; D gene: -; V gene: TRBV5-1; J gene: TRBJ1-4; CDR3 protein: CASSLGRGGEKLFF; CDR3 DNA: TGCGCCAGCAGCTTAGGTCGGGGTGGTGAAAAACTGTTTTTT
clone size: -; D gene: -; V gene: TRBV7-9; J gene: TRBJ2-5; CDR3 protein: CASSRKGVYQETQYF; CDR3 DNA: TGTGCCAGCAGCCGAAAAGGGGTGTACCAAGAGACCCAGTACTTC
clone size: -; D gene: -; V gene: TRBV5-4; J gene: TRBJ2-5; CDR3 protein: CASSLDGSETQYF; CDR3 DNA: TGTGCCAGCAGCTTGGATGGGTCGGAGACCCAGTACTTC
clone size: -; D gene: TRBD1; V gene: TRBV7-9; J gene: TRBJ1-6; CDR3 protein: CASSLLGQGVSPLHF; CDR3 DNA: TGTGCCAGCAGCTTATTAGGACAGGGGGTTTCACCCCTCCACTTT
clone size: -; D gene: TRBD1; V gene: TRBV11-2; J gene: TRBJ2-7; CDR3 protein: CASSSWTGDSEQYF; CDR3 DNA: TGTGCCAGCAGCTCCTGGACAGGGGACAGCGAGCAGTACTTC
clone size: -; D gene: -; V gene: TRBV14; J gene: TRBJ2-1; CDR3 protein: CASSQVRVSSYNEQFF; CDR3 DNA: TGTGCCAGCAGCCAAGTGCGGGTGAGCTCCTACAATGAGCAGTTCTTC
clone size: -; D gene: -; V gene: TRBV7-3; J gene: TRBJ2-3; CDR3 protein: CASSLLGSNTDTQYF; CDR3 DNA: TGTGCCAGCAGCTTACTGGGGAGCAACACAGATACGCAGTATTTT
clone size: -; D gene: TRBD2; V gene: TRBV11-2; J gene: TRBJ2-2; CDR3 protein: CASSLRASGREDTGELFF; CDR3 DNA: TGTGCCAGCAGCTTAAGGGCTAGCGGGAGGGAGGACACCGGGGAGCTGTTTTTT
clone size: -; D gene: TRBD1; V gene: TRBV30; J gene: TRBJ2-1; CDR3 protein: CAADRGRNEQFF; CDR3 DNA: TGTGCCGCCGACAGGGGCAGGAATGAGCAGTTCTTC
clone size: -; D gene: -; V gene: TRBV29-1; J gene: TRBJ2-3; CDR3 protein: CSGRSLSTDTQYF; CDR3 DNA: TGCAGCGGGCGGAGCCTCAGCACAGATACGCAGTATTTT
clone size: -; D gene: TRBD1; V gene: TRBV6-1; J gene: TRBJ1-1; CDR3 protein: CASSGASRTGGLMNTEAFF; CDR3 DNA: TGTGCCAGCAGTGGGGCCTCCCGGACAGGGGGCTTAATGAACACTGAAGCTTTCTTT
clone size: -; D gene: -; V gene: TRBV18; J gene: TRBJ1-1; CDR3 protein: CASSPINGNTEAFF; CDR3 DNA: TGTGCCAGCTCACCAATAAATGGTAACACTGAAGCTTTCTTT
clone size: -; D gene: TRBD2; V gene: TRBV27; J gene: TRBJ2-7; CDR3 protein: CASSSGLAGPSYEQYF; CDR3 DNA: TGTGCCAGCAGTTCGGGACTAGCGGGCCCCTCCTACGAGCAGTACTTC
clone size: -; D gene: -; V gene: TRBV4-2; J gene: TRBJ2-7; CDR3 protein: CASSQDPPGTQYF; CDR3 DNA: TGTGCCAGCAGCCAAGATCCCCCTGGGACGCAGTACTTC
clone size: few; D gene: TRBD2; V gene: TRBV4-2; J gene: TRBJ2-1; CDR3 protein: CASSYGTSGIRNEQFF; CDR3 DNA: TGTGCCAGCAGCTACGGGACTAGCGGGATCAGGAATGAGCAGTTCTTC
clone size: -; D gene: -; V gene: TRBV14; J gene: TRBJ2-3; CDR3 protein: CASSHQNRGDTQYF; CDR3 DNA: TGTGCCAGCAGCCACCAGAATCGGGGAGATACGCAGTATTTT
clone size: -; D gene: -; V gene: TRBV9; J gene: TRBJ2-3; CDR3 protein: CASSVDPHTDTQYF; CDR3 DNA: TGTGCCAGCAGCGTAGACCCCCACACAGATACGCAGTATTTT
clone size: -; D gene: -; V gene: TRBV5-4; J gene: TRBJ2-7; CDR3 protein: CASTREGLFYEQYF; CDR3 DNA: TGTGCCAGCACCCGAGAGGGTTTATTCTACGAGCAGTACTTC
clone size: -; D gene: TRBD2; V gene: TRBV27; J gene: TRBJ2-1; CDR3 protein: CASKGLAGGDNEQFF; CDR3 DNA: TGTGCCAGCAAGGGACTAGCGGGAGGGGACAATGAGCAGTTCTTC
clone size: -; D gene: -; V gene: TRBV9; J gene: TRBJ2-2; CDR3 protein: CASSAEPGRTGELFF; CDR3 DNA: TGTGCCAGCAGCGCCGAACCGGGACGCACCGGGGAGCTGTTTTTT
clone size: once; D gene: -; V gene: TRBV5-1; J gene: TRBJ2-1; CDR3 protein: CASPERVREQFF; CDR3 DNA: TGCGCCAGCCCCGAACGGGTGCGCGAGCAGTTCTTC
clone size: -; D gene: -; V gene: TRBV23-1; J gene: TRBJ2-2; CDR3 protein: CASSQTDGRPNTGELFF; CDR3 DNA: TGCGCCAGCAGTCAGACGGACGGCCGCCCGAACACCGGGGAGCTGTTTTTT
clone size: -; D gene: TRBD2; V gene: TRBV11-2; J gene: TRBJ2-5; CDR3 protein: CASSLELAAQETQYF; CDR3 DNA: TGTGCCAGCAGCTTAGAGCTAGCGGCTCAAGAGACCCAGTACTTC
clone size: -; D gene: -; V gene: TRBV19; J gene: TRBJ1-3; CDR3 protein: CASSFGQLSGNTIYF; CDR3 DNA: TGTGCCAGTAGTTTCGGTCAGCTCTCTGGAAACACCATATATTTT
clone size: -; D gene: -; V gene: TRBV21-1; J gene: TRBJ1-1; CDR3 protein: CASYLRGSTEAFF; CDR3 DNA: TGTGCCAGCTATCTAAGAGGGAGCACTGAAGCTTTCTTT
clone size: -; D gene: -; V gene: TRBV28; J gene: TRBJ1-3; CDR3 protein: CASSYDMGYSGNTIYF; CDR3 DNA: TGTGCCAGCAGTTACGACATGGGATACTCTGGAAACACCATATATTTT
clone size: -; D gene: -; V gene: TRBV28; J gene: TRBJ2-3; CDR3 protein: CASSPRSGSTDTQYF; CDR3 DNA: TGTGCCAGCAGTCCCCGTAGCGGTAGCACAGATACGCAGTATTTT
clone size: -; D gene: -; V gene: TRBV28; J gene: TRBJ2-2; CDR3 protein: CASSFTAGPNTGELFF; CDR3 DNA: TGTGCCAGCAGTTTCACCGCCGGACCTAACACCGGGGAGCTGTTTTTT
clone size: -; D gene: -; V gene: TRBV7-2; J gene: TRBJ2-1; CDR3 protein: CASSFPMYEQFF; CDR3 DNA: TGTGCCAGCAGCTTTCCTATGTATGAGCAGTTCTTC
clone size: -; D gene: TRBD1; V gene: TRBV7-3; J gene: TRBJ1-2; CDR3 protein: CASSPRTGEGYTF; CDR3 DNA: TGTGCCAGCAGCCCGCGGACAGGGGAAGGCTACACCTTC
clone size: -; D gene: -; V gene: TRBV18; J gene: TRBJ1-1; CDR3 protein: CASSPNWGRANTEAFF; CDR3 DNA: TGTGCCAGCTCACCTAACTGGGGTAGGGCGAACACTGAAGCTTTCTTT